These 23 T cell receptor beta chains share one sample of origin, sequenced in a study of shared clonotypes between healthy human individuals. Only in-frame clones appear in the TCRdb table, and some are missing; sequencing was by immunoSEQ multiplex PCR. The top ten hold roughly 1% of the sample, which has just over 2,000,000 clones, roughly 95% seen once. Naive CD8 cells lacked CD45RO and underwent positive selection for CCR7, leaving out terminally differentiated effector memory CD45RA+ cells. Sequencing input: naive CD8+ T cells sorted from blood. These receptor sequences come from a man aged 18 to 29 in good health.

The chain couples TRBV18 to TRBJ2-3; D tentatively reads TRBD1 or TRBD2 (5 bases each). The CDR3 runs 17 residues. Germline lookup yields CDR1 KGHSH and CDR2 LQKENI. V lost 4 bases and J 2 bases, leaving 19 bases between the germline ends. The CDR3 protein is CASSQSSGPTPTDTQYF. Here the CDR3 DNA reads TGTGCCAGCTCACAATCCTCGGGACCCACCCCCACAGATACGCAGTATTTT.

The CDR3 spells CAWSVGLDGEKLFF. CDR3 nucleotide sequence: TGTGCCTGGAGTGTGGGGCTAGATGGTGAAAAACTGTTTTTT. This chain links TRBV30 with TRBJ1-4, with D possibly TRBD1 on 5 matching bases. Germline V gives CDR1 GTSNPN, CDR2 SVGIG (reference sequence). The CDR3 spans 14 residues. With 0 bases removed from V and 7 bases from J, the gap between germline ends came to 12 bases. The full variable domain, with the rest looked up from reference TRBV30 and TRBJ1-4, is SQTIHQWPATLVQPVGSPLSLECTVEGTSNPNLYWYRQAAGRGLQLLFYSVGIGQISSEVPQNLSASRPQDRQFILSSKKLLLSDSGFYLCAWSVGLDGEKLFFGSGTQLSVL.

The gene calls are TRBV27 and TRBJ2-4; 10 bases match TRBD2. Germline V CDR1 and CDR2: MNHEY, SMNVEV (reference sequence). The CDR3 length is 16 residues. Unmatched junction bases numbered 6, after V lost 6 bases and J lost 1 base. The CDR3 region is CASRPSGSGAKNIQYF. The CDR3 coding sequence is TGTGCCAGCAGACCTAGCGGGAGTGGCGCCAAAAACATTCAGTACTTC.

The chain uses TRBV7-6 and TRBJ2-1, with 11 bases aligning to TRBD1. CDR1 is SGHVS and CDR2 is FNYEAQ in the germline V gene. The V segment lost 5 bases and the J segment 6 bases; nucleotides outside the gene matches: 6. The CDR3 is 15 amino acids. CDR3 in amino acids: CASSIGQGARNEQFF. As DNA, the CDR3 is TGTGCCAGCAGCATCGGACAGGGGGCGCGCAATGAGCAGTTCTTC. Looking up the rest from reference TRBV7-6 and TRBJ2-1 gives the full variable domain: GAGVSQSPRYKVTKRGQDVALRCDPISGHVSLYWYRQALGQGPEFLTYFNYEAQQDKSGLPNDRFSAERPEGSISTLTIQRTEQRDSAMYRCASSIGQGARNEQFFGPGTRLTVL.

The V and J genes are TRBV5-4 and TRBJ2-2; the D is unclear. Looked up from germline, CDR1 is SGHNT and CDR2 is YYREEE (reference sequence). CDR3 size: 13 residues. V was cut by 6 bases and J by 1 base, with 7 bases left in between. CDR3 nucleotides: TGTGCCAGCAACCTGGGGAACACCGGGGAGCTGTTTTTT. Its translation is CASNLGNTGELFF.

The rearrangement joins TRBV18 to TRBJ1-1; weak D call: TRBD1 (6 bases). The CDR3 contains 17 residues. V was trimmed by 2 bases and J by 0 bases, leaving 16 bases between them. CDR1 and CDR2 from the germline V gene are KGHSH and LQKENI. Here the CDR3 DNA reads TGTGCCAGCTCACCAAGAGGCTGGACAGAACTGAACACTGAAGCTTTCTTT. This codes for CASSPRGWTELNTEAFF.

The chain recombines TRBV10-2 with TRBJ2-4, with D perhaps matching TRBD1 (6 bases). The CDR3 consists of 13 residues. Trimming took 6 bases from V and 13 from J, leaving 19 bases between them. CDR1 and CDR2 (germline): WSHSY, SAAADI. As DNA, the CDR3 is TGCGCCAGCAGCCCCGACAGGCCCGAGTTACAGTACTTC. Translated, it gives CASSPDRPELQYF.

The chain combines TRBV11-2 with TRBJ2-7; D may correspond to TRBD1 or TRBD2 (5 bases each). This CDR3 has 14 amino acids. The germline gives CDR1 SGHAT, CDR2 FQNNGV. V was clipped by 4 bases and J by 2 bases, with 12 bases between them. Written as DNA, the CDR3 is TGTGCCAGCAGCTACGGGACGTTTACCTACGAGCAGTACTTC. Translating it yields CASSYGTFTYEQYF.

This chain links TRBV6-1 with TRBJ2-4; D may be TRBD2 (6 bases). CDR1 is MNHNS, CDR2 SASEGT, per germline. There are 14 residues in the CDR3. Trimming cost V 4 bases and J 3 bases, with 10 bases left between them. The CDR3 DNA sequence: TGTGCCAGCAGTGCCGCGGGGTACAAAAACATTCAGTACTTC. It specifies CASSAAGYKNIQYF.

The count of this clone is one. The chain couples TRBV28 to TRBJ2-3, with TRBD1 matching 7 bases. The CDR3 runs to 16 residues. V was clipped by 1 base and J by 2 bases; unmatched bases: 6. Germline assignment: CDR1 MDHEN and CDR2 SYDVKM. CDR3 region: CASSLLAGGDTDTQYF. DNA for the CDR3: TGTGCCAGCAGTTTATTGGCAGGGGGTGACACAGATACGCAGTATTTT.

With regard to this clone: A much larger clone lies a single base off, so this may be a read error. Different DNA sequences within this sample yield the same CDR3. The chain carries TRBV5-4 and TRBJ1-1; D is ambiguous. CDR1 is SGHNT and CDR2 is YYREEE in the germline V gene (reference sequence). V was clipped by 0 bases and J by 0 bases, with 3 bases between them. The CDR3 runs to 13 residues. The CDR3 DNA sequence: TGTGCCAGCAGCTTGGGGGTGAACACTGAAGCTTTCTTT. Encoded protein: CASSLGVNTEAFF. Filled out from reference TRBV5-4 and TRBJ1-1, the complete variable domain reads ETGVTQSPTHLIKTRGQQVTLRCSSQSGHNTVSWYQQALGQGPQFIFQYYREEENGRGNFPPRFSGLQFPNYSSELNVNALELDDSALYLCASSLGVNTEAFFGQGTRLTVV.

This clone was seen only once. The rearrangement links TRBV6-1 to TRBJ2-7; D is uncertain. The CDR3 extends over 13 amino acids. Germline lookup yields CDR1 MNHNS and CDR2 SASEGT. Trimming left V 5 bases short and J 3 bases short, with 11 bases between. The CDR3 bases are TGTGCCAGCAGTCCCAACCTGGTCTACGAGCAGTACTTC. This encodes CASSPNLVYEQYF.

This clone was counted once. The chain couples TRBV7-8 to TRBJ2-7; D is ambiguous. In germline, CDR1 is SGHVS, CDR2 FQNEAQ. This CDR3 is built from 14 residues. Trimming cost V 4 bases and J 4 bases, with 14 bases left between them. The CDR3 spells CASSSMDGSYEQYF. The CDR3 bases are TGTGCCAGCAGCTCGATGGACGGTTCTTACGAGCAGTACTTC.

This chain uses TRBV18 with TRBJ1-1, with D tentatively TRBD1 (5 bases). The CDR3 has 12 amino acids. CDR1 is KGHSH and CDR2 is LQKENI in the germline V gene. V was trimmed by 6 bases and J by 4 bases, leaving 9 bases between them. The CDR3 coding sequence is TGTGCCAGCTCTCAAGGGGCCACTGAAGCTTTCTTT. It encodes CASSQGATEAFF. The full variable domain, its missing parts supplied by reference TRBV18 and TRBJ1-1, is NAGVMQNPRHLVRRRGQEARLRCSPMKGHSHVYWYRQLPEEGLKFMVYLQKENIIDESGMPKERFSAEFPKEGPSILRIQQVVRGDSAAYFCASSQGATEAFFGQGTRLTVV.

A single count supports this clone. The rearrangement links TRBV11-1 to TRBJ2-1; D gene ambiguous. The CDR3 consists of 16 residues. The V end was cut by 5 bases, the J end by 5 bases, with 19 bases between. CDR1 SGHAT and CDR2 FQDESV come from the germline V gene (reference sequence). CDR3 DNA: TGTGCCAGCAGCCTGGGAACGAGCTACCCCCACAATGAGCAGTTCTTC. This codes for CASSLGTSYPHNEQFF.

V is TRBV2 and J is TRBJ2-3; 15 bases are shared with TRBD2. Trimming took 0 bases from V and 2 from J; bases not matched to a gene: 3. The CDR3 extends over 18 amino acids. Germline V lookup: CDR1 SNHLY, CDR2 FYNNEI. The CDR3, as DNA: TGTGCCAGCAGTGAAGCAAGGACTAGCGGGAGGGACACAGATACGCAGTATTTT. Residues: CASSEARTSGRDTDTQYF.

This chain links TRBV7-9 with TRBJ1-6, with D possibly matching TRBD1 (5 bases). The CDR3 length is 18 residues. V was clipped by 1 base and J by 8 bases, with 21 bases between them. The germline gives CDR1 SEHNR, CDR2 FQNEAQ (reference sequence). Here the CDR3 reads CASSLEGMWGSGDSPLHF. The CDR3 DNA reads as TGTGCCAGCAGCTTAGAGGGGATGTGGGGATCAGGAGATTCACCCCTCCACTTT.

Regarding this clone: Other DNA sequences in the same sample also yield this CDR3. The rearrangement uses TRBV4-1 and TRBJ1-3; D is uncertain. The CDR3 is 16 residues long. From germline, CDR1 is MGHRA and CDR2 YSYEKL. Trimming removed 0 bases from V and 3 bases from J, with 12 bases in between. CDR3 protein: CASSQEAGRSGNTIYF. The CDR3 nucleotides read TGCGCCAGCAGCCAAGAGGCGGGTCGGAGTGGAAACACCATATATTTT.

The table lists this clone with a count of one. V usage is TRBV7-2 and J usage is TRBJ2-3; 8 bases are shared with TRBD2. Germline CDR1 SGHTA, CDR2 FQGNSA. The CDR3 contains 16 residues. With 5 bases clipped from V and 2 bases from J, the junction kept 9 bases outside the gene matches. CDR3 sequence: CASSPVSSGFTDTQYF. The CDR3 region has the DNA TGTGCCAGCAGCCCCGTGTCTAGCGGGTTCACAGATACGCAGTATTTT.

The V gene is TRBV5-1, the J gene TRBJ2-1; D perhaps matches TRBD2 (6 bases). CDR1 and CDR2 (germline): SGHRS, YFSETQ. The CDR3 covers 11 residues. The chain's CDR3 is CVRRVYNEQFF. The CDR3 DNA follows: TGCGTCAGGAGGGTCTACAATGAGCAGTTCTTC.

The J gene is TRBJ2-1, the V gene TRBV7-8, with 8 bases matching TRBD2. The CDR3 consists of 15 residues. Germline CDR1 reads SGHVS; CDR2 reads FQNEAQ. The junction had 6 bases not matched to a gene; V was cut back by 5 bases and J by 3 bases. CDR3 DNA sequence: TGTGCCAGCAGCCCCGAGCGGGAGCTCTACAATGAGCAGTTCTTC. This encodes CASSPERELYNEQFF.

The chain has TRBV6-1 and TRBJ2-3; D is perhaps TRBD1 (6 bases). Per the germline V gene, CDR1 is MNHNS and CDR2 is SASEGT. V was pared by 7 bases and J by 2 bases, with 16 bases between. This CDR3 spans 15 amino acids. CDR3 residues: CASTLIQGYTDTQYF. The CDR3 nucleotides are TGTGCCAGCACCCTTATACAGGGTTACACAGATACGCAGTATTTT.

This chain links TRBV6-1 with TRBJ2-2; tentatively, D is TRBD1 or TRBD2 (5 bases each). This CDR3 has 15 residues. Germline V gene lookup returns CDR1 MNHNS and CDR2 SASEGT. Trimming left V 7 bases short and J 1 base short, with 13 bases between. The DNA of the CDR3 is TGTGCCAGCACCCGGGACCTTAGGAACACCGGGGAGCTGTTTTTT. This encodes CASTRDLRNTGELFF.